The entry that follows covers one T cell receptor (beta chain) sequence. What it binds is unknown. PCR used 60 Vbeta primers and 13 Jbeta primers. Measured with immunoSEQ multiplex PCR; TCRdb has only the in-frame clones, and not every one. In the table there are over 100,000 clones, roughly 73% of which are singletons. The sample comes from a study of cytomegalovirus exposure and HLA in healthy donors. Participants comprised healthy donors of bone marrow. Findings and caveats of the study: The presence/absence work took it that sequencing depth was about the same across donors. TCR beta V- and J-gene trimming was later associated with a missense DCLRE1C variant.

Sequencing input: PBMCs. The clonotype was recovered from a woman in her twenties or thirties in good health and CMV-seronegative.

The CDR3 bases are TGTGCCTCCCTTGGACTCGTCCACAATTACAATGAGCAGTTCTTC. Residues: CASLGLVHNYNEQFF. The chain couples TRBV30 to TRBJ2-1, with D maybe TRBD2 (5 bases). Germline values: CDR1 GTSNPN, CDR2 SVGIG (reference sequence). Between the trimmed V and J ends, which lost 7 bases and 4 bases, there was a span of 20 bases. The CDR3 runs 15 residues. The full variable domain, with the rest looked up from reference TRBV30 and TRBJ2-1, is SQTIHQWPATLVQPVGSPLSLECTVEGTSNPNLYWYRQAAGRGLQLLFYSVGIGQISSEVPQNLSASRPQDRQFILSSKKLLLSDSGFYLCASLGLVHNYNEQFFGPGTRLTVL.